The text below deals with one TCR beta chain. Sequencing was performed with immunoSEQ multiplex PCR; in TCRdb, only in-frame clones are kept and a portion is missing. The table has approximately 160,000 clones, about 90% seen once; the top ten hold 0.65% to 0.85%. The record originates from a study of control samples from healthy donors and cancer patients. From germline, CDR1 is MNHEY and CDR2 SMNVEV (reference sequence). The length of the CDR3 is 14 residues. V lost 6 bases and J lost 4; bases outside the gene matches: 6. The genes are TRBV27 and TRBJ2-7, with 10 bases aligning to TRBD1. The source is a woman in her twenties or thirties in good health. Material for sequencing was blood. The CDR3 DNA is TGTGCCAGCAGAACCGGGACAGGGGTTTACGAGCAGTACTTC. This sequence encodes CASRTGTGVYEQYF.